This T cell receptor beta chain is from a study of OX40 agonist ivuxolimab in advanced cancers. Study overall: Under the entry rules, prior anti-PD-1, anti-PD-L1 or anti-CTLA-4 therapy was allowed, and approximately 40% had some.

The germline V gene encodes CDR1 MNHNY and CDR2 SVGAGI (reference sequence). The length of the CDR3 is 14 residues. The germline V and J ends were trimmed by 6 bases and 0 bases, with 6 bases remaining between them. Some clones are missing from TCRdb's copy, which holds only in-frame ones; the method was immunoSEQ multiplex PCR. The data contain 95,000 to 100,000 clones, about 86% of them singletons. This clone has more than one count but fewer than ten. The sequenced sample was CD4+ or CD8+ T cells sorted from blood, obtained in a trial of the OX40 agonist ivuxolimab. The chain recombines TRBV6-6 with TRBJ2-6; D not resolved. The receptor was isolated from an adult with an advanced solid tumor such as melanoma, head and neck, liver or kidney cancer. The CDR3: CASSGDSGANVLTF. In DNA, the CDR3 is TGTGCCAGCAGCGGAGACTCTGGGGCCAACGTCCTGACTTTC.